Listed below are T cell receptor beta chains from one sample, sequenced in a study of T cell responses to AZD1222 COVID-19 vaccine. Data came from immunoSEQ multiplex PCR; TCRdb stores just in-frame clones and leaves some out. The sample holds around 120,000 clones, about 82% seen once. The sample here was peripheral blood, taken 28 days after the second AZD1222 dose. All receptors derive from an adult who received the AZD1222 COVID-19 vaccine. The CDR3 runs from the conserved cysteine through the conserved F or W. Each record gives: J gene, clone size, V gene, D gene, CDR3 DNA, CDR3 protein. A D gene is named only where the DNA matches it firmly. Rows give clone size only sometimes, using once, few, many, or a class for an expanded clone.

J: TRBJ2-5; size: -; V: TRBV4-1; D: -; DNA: TGCGCCAGCAGCCATGGGCAGACCCAGTACTTC; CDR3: CASSHGQTQYF
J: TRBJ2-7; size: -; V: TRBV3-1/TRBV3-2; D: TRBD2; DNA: TGTGCCAGCAGCCCCCGCATAGCGGGGGACCCCTACGAGCAGTACTTC; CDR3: CASSPRIAGDPYEQYF
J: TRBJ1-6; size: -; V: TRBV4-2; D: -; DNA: TGTGCCAGCAGCCAAGATCTAGGAGGGGTAGGTTCACCCCTCCACTTT; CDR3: CASSQDLGGVGSPLHF
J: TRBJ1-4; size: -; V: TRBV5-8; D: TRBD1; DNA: TGTGCCAGCAGCTTTGAGGCGACAGGGAGGAGTGAAAAACTGTTTTTT; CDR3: CASSFEATGRSEKLFF
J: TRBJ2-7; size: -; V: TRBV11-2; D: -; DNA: TGTGCCAGCAGCTCCCGCGGGACGGACCTCTACGAGCAGTACTTC; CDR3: CASSSRGTDLYEQYF
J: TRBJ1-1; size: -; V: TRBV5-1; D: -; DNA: TGCGCCAGCAGCTCAGGGTTGAACACTGAAGCTTTCTTT; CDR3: CASSSGLNTEAFF
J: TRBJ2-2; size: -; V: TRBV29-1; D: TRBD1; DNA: TGCAGCGTTCGACAGGGGCTGAGCGGGGAGCTGTTTTTT; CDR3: CSVRQGLSGELFF
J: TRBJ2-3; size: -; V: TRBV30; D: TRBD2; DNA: TGTGCCTGGAGTGCGGGACTAGCGGATACGCAGTATTTT; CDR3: CAWSAGLADTQYF
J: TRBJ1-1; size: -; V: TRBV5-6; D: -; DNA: TGTGCCAGCAGCTTGCCGGGCCGGAACACTGAAGCTTTCTTT; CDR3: CASSLPGRNTEAFF
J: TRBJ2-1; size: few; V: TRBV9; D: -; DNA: TGTGCCAGCAGCGTAGCGGTGGGAAACGGTGAGCAGTTCTTC; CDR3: CASSVAVGNGEQFF
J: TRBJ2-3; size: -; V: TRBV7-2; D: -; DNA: TGTGCCAGCAGTTTTAAAGGAGACGATACGCAGTATTTT; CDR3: CASSFKGDDTQYF
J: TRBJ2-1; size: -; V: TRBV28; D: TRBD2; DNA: TGTGCCAGCAGTCCCCTGAGTAGCGGGCGCGACAATGAGCAGTTCTTC; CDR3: CASSPLSSGRDNEQFF
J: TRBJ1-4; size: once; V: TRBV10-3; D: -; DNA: TGTGCCATCAGTGATATGGGCGCAACTAATGAAAAACTGTTTTTT; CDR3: CAISDMGATNEKLFF
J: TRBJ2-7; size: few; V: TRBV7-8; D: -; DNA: TGTGCCAGCAGCTTAGATGAATGGCTAGGCAAGGTCGAGCAGTACTTC; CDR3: CASSLDEWLGKVEQYF
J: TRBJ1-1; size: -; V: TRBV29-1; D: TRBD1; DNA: TGCAGCGTCAGGTCAGGGACAGCGTCGAACACTGAAGCTTTCTTT; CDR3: CSVRSGTASNTEAFF
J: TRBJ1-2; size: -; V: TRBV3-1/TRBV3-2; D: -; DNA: TGTGCCAGCAGCCAAGGGGGCAGGGAGTCCTACACCTTC; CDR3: CASSQGGRESYTF
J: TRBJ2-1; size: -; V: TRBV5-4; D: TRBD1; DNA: TGTGCCAGCAGCCCGGCTACGAGGACAGGAAAAACCAATGAGCAGTTCTTC; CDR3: CASSPATRTGKTNEQFF
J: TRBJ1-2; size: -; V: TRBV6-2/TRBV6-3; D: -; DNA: TGTGCCAGCAGTTGGGAAGGGTATGGCTACACCTTC; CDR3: CASSWEGYGYTF
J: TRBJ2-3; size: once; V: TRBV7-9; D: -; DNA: TGTGCCAGCAGTTCCGCCCGCGGAGATACGCAGTATTTT; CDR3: CASSSARGDTQYF
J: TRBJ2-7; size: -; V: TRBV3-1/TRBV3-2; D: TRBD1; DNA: TGTGCCAGCAGCCAAGAGGGGACAGGGAACGAGCAGTACTTC; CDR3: CASSQEGTGNEQYF